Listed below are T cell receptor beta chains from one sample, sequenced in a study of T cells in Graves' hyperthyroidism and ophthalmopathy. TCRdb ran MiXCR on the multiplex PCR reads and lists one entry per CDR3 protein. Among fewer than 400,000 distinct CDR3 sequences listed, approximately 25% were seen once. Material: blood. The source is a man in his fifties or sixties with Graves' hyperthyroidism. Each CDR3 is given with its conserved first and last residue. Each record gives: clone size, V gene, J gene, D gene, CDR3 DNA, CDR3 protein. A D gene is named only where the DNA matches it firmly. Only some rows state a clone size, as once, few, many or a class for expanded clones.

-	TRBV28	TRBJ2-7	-	TGTGCCAGCAAGTTGTTTCTGACTGGGGAATACGAGCAGTACTTC	CASKLFLTGEYEQYF
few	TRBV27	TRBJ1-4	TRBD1	TGTGCCAGCAGTTCCGGGACAGGGGGTGAAAAACTGTTTTTT	CASSSGTGGEKLFF
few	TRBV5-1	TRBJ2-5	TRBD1	TGCGCCAGCAGCTTGGGGGGGGCCCGGACAGGGATGGCGGAGACCCAGTACTTC	CASSLGGARTGMAETQYF
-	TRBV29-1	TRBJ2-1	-	TGCAGCGTCGTTGCAGGGGCCCGGCCGTTCTTC	CSVVAGARPFF
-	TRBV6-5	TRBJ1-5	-	TGTGCCAGCACTTTACGAGGACATAATCTTCAGCCCCAGCATTTT	CASTLRGHNLQPQHF
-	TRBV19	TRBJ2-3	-	TGTGCCAGTAGTATCCGCAGGGACACAGATACGCAGTATTTT	CASSIRRDTDTQYF
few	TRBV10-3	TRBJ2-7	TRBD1	TGTGCCATCAGTGACACGGAACAGGGGGCGTACGAGCAGTACTTC	CAISDTEQGAYEQYF
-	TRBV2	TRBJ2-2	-	TGTGCCAGCGGGTTCACCGGGGAGCTGTTTTTT	CASGFTGELFF
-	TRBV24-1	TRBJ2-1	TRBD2	TGTGCCACCAGTGATTTGAGGGGGACTAGCGGGAGTGGTGAGCAGTTCTTC	CATSDLRGTSGSGEQFF
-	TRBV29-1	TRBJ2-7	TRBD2	TGCAGCGTTGAACGGCTAGCGGGGCGGTACGAGCAGTACTTC	CSVERLAGRYEQYF
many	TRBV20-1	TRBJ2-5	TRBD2	TGCAGTGCCCTAGCGGGGGAGACCCAGTACTTC	CSALAGETQYF
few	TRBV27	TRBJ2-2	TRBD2	TGTGCCAGCAGTTCAATTCAGGGACTAGCGGGACACGGGGAGCTGTTTTTT	CASSSIQGLAGHGELFF
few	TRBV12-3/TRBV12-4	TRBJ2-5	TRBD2	TGTGCCAGCAGTCTAGCGGGAGCCCAAGAGACCCAGTACTTC	CASSLAGAQETQYF
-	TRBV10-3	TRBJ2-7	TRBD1	TGTGCCATCAGTGCCCTGGGACAGGGGGGTGTCCACGAGCAGTACTTC	CAISALGQGGVHEQYF
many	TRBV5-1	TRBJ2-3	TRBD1	TGCGCCAGCGGCTTTGGACAGGGCACAGATACGCAGTATTTT	CASGFGQGTDTQYF
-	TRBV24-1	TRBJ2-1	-	TGTGCCACCAGTGATGTCTCCACTTCCTACAATGAGCAGTTCTTC	CATSDVSTSYNEQFF
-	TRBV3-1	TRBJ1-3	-	TGTGCCAGCAGCATCCGGGGCTACGCAGGGATCTCTGGAAACACCATATATTTT	CASSIRGYAGISGNTIYF
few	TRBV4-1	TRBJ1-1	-	TGCGCCAGCAGCCCCTCCACTACAGCGAACACTGAAGCTTTCTTT	CASSPSTTANTEAFF
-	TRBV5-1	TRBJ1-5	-	TGCGCCAGCAGCTTTGGGACTGCAAAGGGGGAGCCCCAGCATTTT	CASSFGTAKGEPQHF
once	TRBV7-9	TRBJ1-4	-	TGTGCCAGCAGCTCCCGGGACACTCAAGGGGAAAAACTGTTTTTT	CASSSRDTQGEKLFF
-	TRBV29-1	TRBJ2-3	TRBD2	TGCAGCTCCCGACTAGCGGGAGGCACAGATACGCAGTATTTT	CSSRLAGGTDTQYF
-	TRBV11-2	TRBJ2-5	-	TGTGCCAGCAGTTACTCTACAGGAAACCAAGAGACCCAGTACTTC	CASSYSTGNQETQYF
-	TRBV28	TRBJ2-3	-	TGTGCCAGCAGTCCCGAGAGTAGCACAGATACGCAGTATTTT	CASSPESSTDTQYF
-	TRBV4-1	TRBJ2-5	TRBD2	TGCGCCAGCAGCCAAGAGGGTCGACTAGCGGGAGGGTTTCTGTACTTC	CASSQEGRLAGGFLYF
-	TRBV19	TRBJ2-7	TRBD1	TGTGCCAGTAAGGACAGGGGGAGATACGAGCAGTACTTC	CASKDRGRYEQYF
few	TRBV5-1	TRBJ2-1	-	TGCGCCAGCAGCTTAACAGAGAGCTCCTACAATGAGCAGTTCTTC	CASSLTESSYNEQFF
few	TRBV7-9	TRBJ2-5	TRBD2	TGTGCCAGTCACCGGATCGGACTAGCGGAGCAAGAGACCCAGTACTTC	CASHRIGLAEQETQYF
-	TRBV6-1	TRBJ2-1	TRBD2	TGTGCCAGCAGCTACCGGACTAGCGGCAACAATGAGCAGTTCTTC	CASSYRTSGNNEQFF
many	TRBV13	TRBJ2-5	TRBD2	TGTGCCAGCAGCTTAGGCCTAATCGGGACTAGCGACCAAGAGACCCAGTACTTC	CASSLGLIGTSDQETQYF
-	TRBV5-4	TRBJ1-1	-	TGTGCCAGCAGCCAAGATTCGGCCAGCTACACTGAAGCTTTCTTT	CASSQDSASYTEAFF
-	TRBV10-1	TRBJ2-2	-	TGCGCCAGCAGTGGGCAGGCCGAGAACACCGAGGAGCTGTTTTTT	CASSGQAENTEELFF
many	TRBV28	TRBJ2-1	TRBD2	TGTGCACTAGCGGGACCATCCTACAATGAGCAGTTCTTC	CALAGPSYNEQFF
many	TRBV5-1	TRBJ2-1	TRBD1	TGCGCCAGCAGGGGGACAGGGAGTCGGGATGAGCAGTTCTTC	CASRGTGSRDEQFF
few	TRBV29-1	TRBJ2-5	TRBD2	TGCAGCGTTGAGGTGGGAGGGGAGACCCAGTACTTC	CSVEVGGETQYF
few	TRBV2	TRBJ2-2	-	TGTGCCAGCAGGGTACAGAATACGAACACCGGGGAGCTGTTTTTT	CASRVQNTNTGELFF
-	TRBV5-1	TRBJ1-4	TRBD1	TGCGCCAGCAGCTCACAGGGGGTTGAAAATGAAAAACTGTTTTTT	CASSSQGVENEKLFF
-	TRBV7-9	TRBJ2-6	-	TGTGCCAGCAGAGAAACGGAGTACGGGGCCAACGTCCTGACTTTC	CASRETEYGANVLTF
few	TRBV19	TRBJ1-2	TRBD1	TGTGCCAATTCCCACACTCCCGGGACAGCGAGAGCTAACTATGGCTACACCTTC	CANSHTPGTARANYGYTF
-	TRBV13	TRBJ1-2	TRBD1	TGTGCCAGCAGCTCCCACAGACAGGGGGGCGGCTACACCTTC	CASSSHRQGGGYTF
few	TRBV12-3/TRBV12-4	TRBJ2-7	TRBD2	TGTGCCAGCAGCAAAGCGGGGACGACCCACGAGCAGTACTTC	CASSKAGTTHEQYF
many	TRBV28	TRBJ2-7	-	TGTGCCAGCAGTGCACCTAATCGGGGGCCCACCTCCTACGAGCAGTACTTC	CASSAPNRGPTSYEQYF
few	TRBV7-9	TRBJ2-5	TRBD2	TGTGCCAGCAGCGGGAGGGACGGCCAGTACTTC	CASSGRDGQYF
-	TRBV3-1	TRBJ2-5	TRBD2	TGTGCCAGCAGCCAAGACCGGGGAGGGTGCCAAGAGACCCAGTACTTC	CASSQDRGGCQETQYF
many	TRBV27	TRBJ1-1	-	TGTGCCAGCAGTTTATACCCATCCCCTGACACTGAAGCTTTCTTT	CASSLYPSPDTEAFF
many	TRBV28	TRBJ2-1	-	TGTGCCAGCAGTTTCCAGCGGATGAACAATGAGCAGTTCTTC	CASSFQRMNNEQFF
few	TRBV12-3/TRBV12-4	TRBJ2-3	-	TGTGCCAGCAGGGCTCCCTCTGCCGTTACGCAGTATTTT	CASRAPSAVTQYF
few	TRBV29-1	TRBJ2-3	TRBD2	TGCAGCGTGCCCCTAGCGGGAGAGACAGATACGCAGTATTTT	CSVPLAGETDTQYF
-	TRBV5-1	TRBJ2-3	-	TGCGCCAGCAGCATTGGCGGGGATACGCAGTATTTT	CASSIGGDTQYF
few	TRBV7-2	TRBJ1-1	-	TGTGCCAGCAGAATAGAACCCTACAGGGAGGTGAACACTGAAGCTTTCTTT	CASRIEPYREVNTEAFF
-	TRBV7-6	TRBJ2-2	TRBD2	TGTGCCAGCAGCAAACTAGCGGGAGGCACCTTAACCGGGGAGCTGTTTTTT	CASSKLAGGTLTGELFF
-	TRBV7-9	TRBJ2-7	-	TGTGCCAGCAGCTTAGCAGCTGACTACGAGCAGTACTTC	CASSLAADYEQYF
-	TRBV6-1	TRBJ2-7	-	TGTGCCAGCAGTTACGCGGTCCACTCCTACGAGCAGTACTTC	CASSYAVHSYEQYF
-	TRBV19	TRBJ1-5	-	TGTGCCAGTAGTATCCCCTCTCGAGGAGGGAGCAATCAGCCCCAGCATTTT	CASSIPSRGGSNQPQHF
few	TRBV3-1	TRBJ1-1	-	TGTGCCAGCAGCCATGGGGATCAAGCTGAAGCTTTCTTT	CASSHGDQAEAFF
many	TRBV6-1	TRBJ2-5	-	TGTGCCAGCTCCAGTACTGGCGGGAAACAAGAGACCCAGTACTTC	CASSSTGGKQETQYF
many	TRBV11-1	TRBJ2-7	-	TGTGCCAGCAGCTTAAGAGGGGTTAGCGGAGGCTACGAGCAGTACTTC	CASSLRGVSGGYEQYF
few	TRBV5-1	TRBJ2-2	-	TGCGCCAGCAAAGGCGAACTAATGAACACCGGGGAGCTGTTTTTT	CASKGELMNTGELFF